Shown below are 13 T cell receptor beta chains from a single sample sequenced in a study of blood T cell repertoires in COVID-19. Clones were sequenced by immunoSEQ multiplex PCR, and TCRdb holds only the in-frame ones, with some missing. Of 200,000 to 250,000 clones in the sample, nearly 90% were seen once. Sequenced input: PBMCs or T cells enriched from blood (not recorded which). These receptor sequences come from a young man who had been exposed to COVID-19.

The rearrangement joins TRBV30 to TRBJ2-3, with D perhaps TRBD2 (6 bases). V lost 2 bases, J lost 2 bases, and 11 bases lay in between. This CDR3 comprises 14 residues. Germline CDR1 GTSNPN, CDR2 SVGIG (reference sequence). CDR3 nucleotides: TGTGCCTGGAGTAACGGGGGAGACACAGATACGCAGTATTTT. Translated, it gives CAWSNGGDTDTQYF.

The chain is built from TRBV9 and TRBJ1-1; TRBD1 is a possible D gene (6 bases). The CDR3 has 16 amino acids. CDR1 is SGDLS, CDR2 YYNGEE, per germline. The germline V and J ends were trimmed by 3 bases and 2 bases, with 17 bases remaining between them. In DNA, the CDR3 is TGTGCCAGCAGCGAACAACCCCAGGGGATAAACACTGAAGCTTTCTTT. Amino acid sequence: CASSEQPQGINTEAFF.

The V call is TRBV6-5, the J call TRBJ2-1, with D tentatively TRBD2 (6 bases). The CDR3 loop spans 15 amino acids. V lost 5 bases to trimming and J lost 10 bases, with 21 bases between them. Looked up from germline, CDR1 is MNHEY and CDR2 is SVGAGI. The CDR3 DNA sequence: TGTGCCAGCAGTCCCCCTTCGGGGAGGAATGAGGAGCAGTTCTTC. Its translation is CASSPPSGRNEEQFF.

The table lists this clone with a count of one. The chain carries TRBV7-8 and TRBJ2-3; 8 nucleotides align to TRBD1. Germline loops: CDR1 SGHVS, CDR2 FQNEAQ. The CDR3 sequence is 16 residues long. V gave up 1 base and J gave up 0 bases; unmatched junction bases: 3. DNA for the CDR3: TGTGCCAGCAGCTTAGGACAGGGGTATAGCACAGATACGCAGTATTTT. As protein: CASSLGQGYSTDTQYF.

The chain carries TRBV25-1 and TRBJ1-2, with D uncertain. Germline V CDR1 and CDR2: MGHDK, SYGVNS. The CDR3 sequence is 13 residues long. Trimming took off 5 bases at V and 0 bases at J, with 7 bases between the two ends. The CDR3 region has the DNA TGTGCCAGCAGTCCACAAGCTAACTATGGCTACACCTTC. It yields the protein CASSPQANYGYTF.

This clone was detected only once. This chain uses TRBV5-5 with TRBJ1-6, with 11 bases lining up with TRBD1. J gave up 10 bases and V 6 bases, and 12 bases lay outside the gene matches. CDR1 and CDR2 (germline): SGHKS, YYEKEE (reference sequence). The length of the CDR3 is 16 residues. CDR3 DNA sequence: TGTGCCAGCACCGATTGGGGGACAGGGGGTGAATCACCCCTCCACTTT. Amino acids: CASTDWGTGGESPLHF.

The V and J genes are TRBV13 and TRBJ1-6; TRBD1 matches 7 bases. V shed 6 bases, J shed 8 bases, and the junction held 16 bases outside the gene matches. The CDR3 spans 17 residues. Germline CDR1 and CDR2: PRHDT and FYEKMQ (reference sequence). Written as DNA, the CDR3 is TGTGCCAGCAGTCCTACAGGGGCCCAAGGATCCTATTCACCCCTCCACTTT. Translating it yields CASSPTGAQGSYSPLHF.

The V gene is TRBV30, the J gene TRBJ2-7, with 10 bases aligning to TRBD2. The CDR3 covers 12 residues. Losses at the gene ends were 8 bases for V and 3 bases for J; bases not matched to a gene: 4. CDR1 and CDR2 from the germline V gene are GTSNPN and SVGIG (reference sequence). The CDR3 DNA reads as TGTGCCCAAGCGGGGGGGTACTACGAGCAGTACTTC. Its translation: CAQAGGYYEQYF.

The chain links TRBV7-9 to TRBJ1-1, with D possibly matching TRBD1 (5 bases). V lost 1 base and J 1 base, leaving 7 bases between the germline ends. The CDR3 contains 14 residues. Germline assignment: CDR1 SEHNR and CDR2 FQNEAQ (reference sequence). DNA for the CDR3: TGTGCCAGCAGCTTAGACAGGCCGAACACTGAAGCTTTCTTT. It encodes CASSLDRPNTEAFF.

The V call is TRBV12-5, the J call TRBJ2-2, with D hard to call. The germline V and J ends were trimmed by 5 bases and 6 bases, with 16 bases remaining between them. This CDR3 has 15 amino acids. From germline, CDR1 is LGHNT and CDR2 FRNRAP. The CDR3 here is CASGPGSQTAGELFF. DNA of the CDR3: TGTGCTAGTGGTCCGGGTTCTCAAACGGCCGGGGAGCTGTTTTTT.

This clone has a single count. J is TRBJ2-7 and V is TRBV5-1; no reliable D call. The length of the CDR3 is 13 residues. CDR1 is SGHRS, CDR2 YFSETQ, per germline. V shed 0 bases and J shed 8 bases, with 12 bases lying between them. CDR3 residues: CASSLDPGNKQYF. The CDR3 DNA is TGCGCCAGCAGCTTGGATCCGGGTAACAAGCAGTACTTC.

This clone was seen a single time. The V and J genes are TRBV3-1 (or the pseudogene TRBV3-2) and TRBJ1-5; 7 bases are shared with TRBD1. V shed 4 bases and J 6 bases; nucleotides not matched to a gene: 6. The CDR3 is made up of 14 amino acids. Germline V lookup: CDR1 LGHDT, CDR2 YNNKEL (reference sequence). The CDR3 DNA reads TGTGCCAGCAGCCGGGACAGTACGGGTCAGCCCCAGCATTTT. Translated, it gives CASSRDSTGQPQHF.

This chain links TRBV11-3 with TRBJ1-1; D might be TRBD1 (5 bases). Trimming stripped 3 bases from V and 5 bases from J, with 10 bases between. Germline values: CDR1 SGHNT, CDR2 YENEEA. This CDR3 spans 13 amino acids. CDR3 sequence (DNA): TGTGCCAGCAGCTTTGGGGGGGAGACTGAAGCTTTCTTT. Translation: CASSFGGETEAFF.